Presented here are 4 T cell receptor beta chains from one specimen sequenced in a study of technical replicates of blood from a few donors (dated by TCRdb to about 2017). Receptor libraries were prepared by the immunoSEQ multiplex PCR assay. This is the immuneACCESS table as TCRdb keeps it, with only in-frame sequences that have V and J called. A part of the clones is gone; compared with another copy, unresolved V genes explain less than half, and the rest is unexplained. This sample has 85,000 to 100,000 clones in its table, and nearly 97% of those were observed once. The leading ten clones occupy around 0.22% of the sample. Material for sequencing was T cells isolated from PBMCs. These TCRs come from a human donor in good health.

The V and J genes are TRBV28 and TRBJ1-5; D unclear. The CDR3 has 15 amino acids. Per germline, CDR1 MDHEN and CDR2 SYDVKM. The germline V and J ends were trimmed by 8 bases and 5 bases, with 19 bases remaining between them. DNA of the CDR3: TGTGCCAGCGACTCTCACGGTGGTTCCTATCAGCCCCAGCATTTT. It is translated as CASDSHGGSYQPQHF.

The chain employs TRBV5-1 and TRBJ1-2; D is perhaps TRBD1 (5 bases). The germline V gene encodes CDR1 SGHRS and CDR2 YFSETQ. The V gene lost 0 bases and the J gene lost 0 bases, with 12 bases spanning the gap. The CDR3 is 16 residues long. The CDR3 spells CASSLALSGTNYGYTF. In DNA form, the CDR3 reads TGCGCCAGCAGCTTGGCCCTGTCAGGGACTAACTATGGCTACACCTTC.

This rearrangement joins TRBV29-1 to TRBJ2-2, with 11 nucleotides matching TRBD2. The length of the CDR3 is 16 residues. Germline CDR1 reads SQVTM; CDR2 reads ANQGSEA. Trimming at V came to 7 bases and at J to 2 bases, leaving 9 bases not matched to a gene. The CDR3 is CSATIGTSGNTGELFF. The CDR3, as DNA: TGCAGCGCGACTATAGGGACTAGCGGAAACACCGGGGAGCTGTTTTTT.

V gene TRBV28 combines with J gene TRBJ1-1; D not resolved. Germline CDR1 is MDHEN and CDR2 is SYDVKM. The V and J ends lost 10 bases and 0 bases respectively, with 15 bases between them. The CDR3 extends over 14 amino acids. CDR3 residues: CATGLPNMNTEAFF. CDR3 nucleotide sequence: TGTGCCACCGGACTTCCGAACATGAACACTGAAGCTTTCTTT.